The 17 T cell receptor beta chains below all came from one sample that was sequenced in a study of control samples from healthy donors and cancer patients. Sequencing was performed with immunoSEQ multiplex PCR; in TCRdb, only in-frame clones are kept and a portion is missing. The sample has some 65,000 clones; about 80% are singletons. Material for sequencing was PBMCs. Every receptor here comes from a woman between 50 and 59 years old with lung cancer.

The chain carries TRBV7-3 and TRBJ2-3; 9 nucleotides agree with TRBD2. The V and J ends lost 3 bases and 1 base, in that order; junction bases with no gene match: 2. In germline, CDR1 is SGHTA, CDR2 FQGTGA. The CDR3 contains 15 residues. CDR3 DNA: TGTGCCAGCAGCTTGGCTAGCGGGGGCACAGATACGCAGTATTTT. It is translated as CASSLASGGTDTQYF.

The J gene is TRBJ1-6, the V gene TRBV7-2; D remains ambiguous. The V and J ends lost 2 bases and 9 bases respectively, with 5 bases between them. Per the germline V gene, CDR1 is SGHTA and CDR2 is FQGNSA. The CDR3 length is 12 residues. The CDR3, as DNA: TGTGCCAGCAGCTTATTAGCTTCACCCCTCCACTTT. Protein: CASSLLASPLHF.

The chain combines TRBV5-1 with TRBJ2-4; D ambiguous. The CDR3 is 14 residues long. The germline gives CDR1 SGHRS, CDR2 YFSETQ. Trimming left V 0 bases short and J 5 bases short, with 9 bases between. This chain's CDR3 is CASSLAGGQNIQYF. The CDR3 DNA reads TGCGCCAGCAGCTTGGCGGGTGGGCAAAACATTCAGTACTTC. The full variable domain, its missing parts supplied by reference TRBV5-1 and TRBJ2-4, is KAGVTQTPRYLIKTRGQQVTLSCSPISGHRSVSWYQQTPGQGLQFLFEYFSETQRNKGNFPGRFSGRQFSNSRSEMNVSTLELGDSALYLCASSLAGGQNIQYFGAGTRLSVL.

V and J are TRBV6-2 or TRBV6-3 and TRBJ1-6; D is possibly TRBD1 (6 bases). CDR3 length: 16 residues. V lost 6 bases and J lost 5, with 17 bases in between. Germline V lookup: CDR1 MNHEY, CDR2 SVGEGT. The CDR3 sequence is CASSTRRTADNSPLHF. CDR3 bases: TGTGCCAGCAGCACTCGGAGGACAGCGGATAATTCACCCCTCCACTTT.

The rearrangement links TRBV21-1 to TRBJ2-3. TRBV21-1 is recorded as a pseudogene. The CDR3 spans 21 residues. For the CDR3, the DNA is TGTGCCAGCAGCAAATCCTTTCGGGCATCTTTCAAGGTCGGGGGCTTCGATACGCAGTATTTT. Its protein is CASSKSFRASFKVGGFDTQYF.

The chain joins TRBV11-3 to TRBJ1-3; D uncertain. V was shortened by 4 bases and J by 0 bases, with 13 bases between the two germline ends. CDR3 length equals 16 residues. Germline CDR1 SGHNT, CDR2 YENEEA. CDR3 nucleotide sequence: TGTGCCAGCAGCTCCACGACTTCGTTCTCTGGAAACACCATATATTTT. Protein product: CASSSTTSFSGNTIYF.

The chain links TRBV9 to TRBJ2-3, with 9 bases matching TRBD2. This CDR3 comprises 19 residues. Germline V CDR1 and CDR2: SGDLS, YYNGEE. With V trimmed by 0 bases and J by 4 bases, 15 bases remained unmatched. The DNA for the CDR3 is TGTGCCAGCAGCGTAGCAGGGGCTAGCGGGGCCCTAAGCGCAGATACGCAGTATTTT. Translation: CASSVAGASGALSADTQYF.

The rearrangement links TRBV12-3 or TRBV12-4 to TRBJ1-1; D is ambiguous. The CDR3 has 13 amino acids. The germline V and J ends were trimmed by 8 bases and 1 base, with 11 bases remaining between them. Here the CDR3 reads CASGRSPNTEAFF. The CDR3 bases are TGTGCCAGCGGGAGGAGTCCGAACACTGAAGCTTTCTTT.

The rearrangement joins TRBV30 to TRBJ1-2; weak D call: TRBD1 (5 bases). This CDR3 has 11 residues. V lost 3 bases to trimming and J lost 8 bases, with 10 bases between them. Germline V gene sequence: CDR1 GTSNPN, CDR2 SVGIG (reference sequence). CDR3 protein: CAWRGDQGYTF. The CDR3, as DNA: TGTGCCTGGAGGGGGGATCAGGGCTACACCTTC.

The rearrangement joins TRBV6-5 to TRBJ1-2; the D gene is possibly TRBD1 (6 bases). CDR1 MNHEY and CDR2 SVGAGI come from the germline V gene. V lost 6 bases, J lost 0 bases, and 14 bases lay in between. The CDR3 runs 15 residues. The CDR3 region has the DNA TGTGCCAGCAGCGGACAGATGGGAGCTAACTATGGCTACACCTTC. Translating it yields CASSGQMGANYGYTF.

This rearrangement joins TRBV3-1 (or the pseudogene TRBV3-2) to TRBJ1-6; TRBD1 aligns across 7 bases. CDR1 and CDR2 (germline): LGHDT, YNNKEL (reference sequence). V was clipped by 4 bases and J by 3 bases; unmatched bases: 6. The CDR3 sequence is 16 residues long. The CDR3 spells CASSLTGTDYNSPLHF. The CDR3 DNA is TGTGCCAGCAGCCTTACCGGGACAGACTATAATTCACCCCTCCACTTT.

This chain uses TRBV6-5 with TRBJ2-4; D is perhaps TRBD1 (5 bases). This CDR3 region has 14 residues. Germline V gene lookup returns CDR1 MNHEY and CDR2 SVGAGI. The V gene lost 10 bases and the J gene lost 1 base, with 14 bases spanning the gap. CDR3 protein: CATGPPGAKNIQYF. CDR3 nucleotides: TGTGCCACTGGTCCGCCAGGGGCCAAAAACATTCAGTACTTC.

DNA of the CDR3: TGTGCCAGCAGCCAAGACAGGGGGAGCGAGCAGTACTTC. Translating gives CASSQDRGSEQYF. V and J are TRBV3-1 (or the pseudogene TRBV3-2) and TRBJ2-7; 7 bases are shared with TRBD1. CDR1 is LGHDT, CDR2 YNNKEL, per germline (reference sequence). The CDR3 extends over 13 amino acids. V shed 0 bases and J 6 bases; nucleotides not matched to a gene: 2.

This chain joins TRBV5-1 and TRBJ1-1; possibly TRBD1 for D (5 bases). This CDR3 contains 15 residues. Germline V gene lookup returns CDR1 SGHRS and CDR2 YFSETQ. Trimming removed 2 bases from V and 1 base from J, with 12 bases in between. This chain's CDR3 is CASSFPTGTNTEAFF. The CDR3 DNA sequence: TGCGCCAGCAGCTTCCCCACGGGGACGAACACTGAAGCTTTCTTT.

The genes are TRBV21-1 and TRBJ2-3. TRBV21-1 is described as a pseudogene. The CDR3 has 16 residues. The CDR3: CASSTPFVGCTDTQYF. Here the CDR3 DNA reads TGTGCCAGCAGCACCCCATTTGTTGGGTGCACAGATACGCAGTATTTT.

V is TRBV27 and J is TRBJ1-1, with 9 bases identical to TRBD1. The CDR3 is 13 amino acids. The germline gives CDR1 MNHEY, CDR2 SMNVEV (reference sequence). The trim removed 3 bases at V and 11 bases at J, leaving 7 bases unmatched. The CDR3 region is CASSLLQGADAFF. CDR3 nucleotides: TGTGCCAGCAGTTTGCTACAGGGGGCCGATGCTTTCTTT.

The rearrangement uses TRBV7-9 and TRBJ2-2; D perhaps matches TRBD2 (5 bases). The V gene lost 5 bases and the J gene lost 5 bases, with 12 bases spanning the gap. Germline V gene data show CDR1 as SEHNR and CDR2 as FQNEAQ (reference sequence). The CDR3 length is 14 residues. The CDR3 region is CASSPTGGTGELFF. The DNA for the CDR3 is TGTGCCAGCAGCCCCACGGGCGGGACCGGGGAGCTGTTTTTT. The complete variable domain, with remaining parts taken from reference TRBV7-9 and TRBJ2-2, reads DTGVSQNPRHKITKRGQNVTFRCDPISEHNRLYWYRQTLGQGPEFLTYFQNEAQLEKSRLLSDRFSAERPKGSFSTLEIQRTEQGDSAMYLCASSPTGGTGELFFGEGSRLTVL.